Listed here is a single T cell receptor (beta chain). This clone turned up a few times. The target of this receptor is not known. The record has no base qualities; no much larger clone is one base away. The cohort comprised around 690 healthy bone marrow donors. All cohort members were sampled while nominally healthy, although unrecorded immune exposures were likely present. The donor tested CMV seronegative and was one of the 352 seronegative cohort members. A peripheral blood sample was provided by each donor, and peripheral blood mononuclear cells were used for TCR beta sequencing. Genomic DNA extraction from the blood cell samples was performed with the Qiagen DNeasy Blood Extraction Kit. The CDR3 contains 15 residues, cysteine and phenylalanine counted. Solely the CDR3 DNA is kept, with 45 bases framed from the first base. V is reduced by 1 base and J by 11 bases, leaving a spacing of 20 bases between them. The germline V gene provides CDR1 MNHNS and CDR2 SASEGT.

These data belong to a study of cytomegalovirus exposure and HLA in healthy donors (dated by TCRdb to the late 2010s). At the level of the whole study: In an earlier analysis of 550 to 750 of the donors, 276 Gb of sequence data and approximately 100 million unique TCR beta sequences from some 170 million T cells were reported. An early release that covered fewer than 800 HLA-typed donors contained approximately 300 gigabases of sequencing data and 80 million or so unique TCR sequences. Of the roughly 410 genotyped donors, 75% to 85% were placed in the genetic ancestry cluster associated with self-reported Caucasian donors. The study was designed to test whether signatures of past pathogen exposure could be identified by cataloging public T cell receptors. Using immunosequencing, the study profiled T cell repertoires from around 670 subjects and related those repertoires to cytomegalovirus serostatus. A separate validation cohort of 100 to 150 different subjects was used in addition to the approximately 610-subject first cohort. To predict cytomegalovirus infection status, the study brought together high-throughput TCR immunosequencing, statistical association of individual TCRs with disease status, and machine learning. A later analysis re-examined previously published TCR beta repertoires from several hundred donors and added high-resolution HLA genotyping to investigate patterns of TCR occurrence. The later analysis used no new phenotypic data to find candidate immune exposures, relying instead on TCR beta sequences and their occurrence across donors. In an earlier analysis of roughly 580 of the donors, high-throughput TCR beta sequencing was used to judge whether each TCR beta V gene segment behaved as functional or pseudogenic. Alongside the repertoire data, information on donor age, sex, ethnicity and CMV serostatus was compiled. A later genetic analysis used genome-wide SNP genotypes for about 60% of the roughly 700 donors, treating that subset as a discovery cohort. All discovery cohort repertoires had been generated on a single sequencing platform. HLA typing included class I and class II loci at four-digit resolution. Typing coverage varied by locus: about 620-640 donors for A, B, C, DRB1 and DQB1; 522 for DQA1; nearly 610 for DPA1; some 470 for DPB1. Roughly 5 DR-DQ haplotypes were handled as single units for association and clustering, since linkage in the cohort was strong. Among some 400 genotyped donors of the cohort, an average of 235,054 unique TCR beta nucleotide sequences were sequenced per donor, about a sixth of them non-productive.

General findings and caveats noted by the study authors: Because the 87-base-pair reads could not distinguish some IMGT-functional V segments, including TRBV6-2 and TRBV6-3, those segments were excluded. In a later analysis, HLA-associated TCR beta chains showed more clonal expansion and lower generation probabilities than non-associated chains that were equally common. Correlated functional status among segregating V segments might reflect linkage disequilibrium, but an unknown experimental factor could not be ruled out. The sequencing pipeline was judged likely to have produced a cluster of highly shared sequence variants as a technical artifact. A later genetic analysis reported fewer N-insertions in productive TCRs among donors in an Asian-associated ancestry cluster than the roughly 690-donor mean. In a later analysis, several top co-occurrence clusters were reported to appear linked to parvovirus B19, influenza, CMV and Epstein-Barr virus. An earlier analysis of around 600 of the donors showed that most TCR beta V segments appeared in productive rearrangements either about 87% or about 30% of the time, which broadly matched IMGT annotations. About 17 rarely observed V segments, including chromosome 9 orphons, were excluded from the earlier analysis of several hundred of the donors because counts were too low. It was suggested by the authors that the approach could potentially be generalized to other disease states and immunological phenotypes. Because some donors lacked HLA typing at each locus, the association tests relied only on the typed subset. A further reported finding was that TCR beta sequences accurately predicted the HLA-A and HLA-B alleles for most subjects in the first cohort. Presence/absence analyses assumed roughly uniform sequencing depth across donors, an assumption that may not hold. In vitro tests confirmed that a few of the cytomegalovirus-associated TCR beta chains recognize cytomegalovirus antigens. Most CMV-associated TCR beta chains appeared to be HLA-restricted in a later analysis, and the HLA associations seemed to be driven largely by CMV exposure. According to a later analysis, TCR association rates differed among HLA loci, with DRB1 alleles showing the most associated TCRs and HLA-C alleles showing the fewest. The only immune exposure information available for the cohort was CMV serostatus. Most TCR sequences were seen in very few donors, while some public TCRs were found in many individuals. The classifier was reported to diagnose cytomegalovirus status with high specificity and sensitivity in both the original cohort and the validation cohort. In the study, approximately 150 TCR beta chains were listed as associated with cytomegalovirus. In this cohort, only TCR beta chains were sequenced, and detectable features were limited by the absence of alpha or paired-chain data. Specific HLA alleles were associated with around 18,000 TCR beta sequences at a false discovery rate of 0.05 in a later analysis. When HLA alleles, especially DR and DQ, strongly co-occurred, attributing TCR associations to individual alleles was difficult. An association between a missense DCLRE1C variant and V-gene and J-gene trimming of TCR beta chains was found in a later genetic analysis and replicated in an independent cohort.

The library was made by the immunoSEQ multiplex PCR assay. The multiplex PCR relied on a mix of 60 forward primers for TCR Vbeta segments and 13 reverse primers for TCR Jbeta segments. Amplification of the CDR3 region of rearranged TCR beta genes was performed with a multiplex PCR assay on genomic DNA. Amplified TCR beta libraries were sequenced as 87-base-pair reads on the Illumina HiSeq System. In the source study's methods: In a later analysis, 70 million to 95 million unique TCR beta chains were counted across the 666 repertoires, and roughly 9.9 million of these chains were shared by at least two donors. A nearest-neighbor algorithm error-corrected the raw reads and collapsed the reads into unique sequences, merging closely related sequences to remove PCR and sequencing errors. Alignment of CDR3 sequences to IMGT reference sequences was used to assign V, D and J gene segments. Each retained sequence needed at least a six-nucleotide match to both a V gene segment and a J gene segment. Rearrangements were called productive when the CDR3 lacked stop codons and stayed in frame with V and J; all others were non-productive. CDR3 was defined according to IMGT convention as the region running from the second conserved V-encoded cysteine to the conserved J-encoded phenylalanine. The earlier analysis of 587 of the donors excluded any sequence lacking an unambiguous match to a single V gene segment. An earlier analysis of approximately 590 of the donors called V segments functional above 56.7% productive rearrangements and segregating when the between-donor standard deviation exceeded 5%. A statistical classification framework was built for diagnosing cytomegalovirus status from the catalog of TCR beta chain sequences. In a later analysis, V and J genes were assigned by comparing TCR nucleotide sequences against IMGT/GENE-DB human TR gene sequences. A later analysis assigned CDR3 sequences and most-parsimonious VDJ recombination scenarios with the TCRdist pipeline. In a later analysis, each TCR beta chain was defined by its CDR3 amino acid sequence together with its V-gene family, and reads lacking a unique V-gene family were excluded. As a way to deal with suspected cross-contamination and a sequencing artifact, a later analysis dropped 592 nucleotide sequences that were highly shared and had low generation probability. A later analysis calculated a clonal expansion index for each public chain from normalized within-repertoire ranks of inferred template counts. In a later analysis, generation probabilities were computed using a VDJ recombination model fitted to out-of-frame rearrangements, and the results were checked against IGoR. In a later analysis, TCR-TCR, TCR-HLA and TCR-CMV co-occurrence was scored with hypergeometric tests, and a repertoire-size bias correction was applied to TCR pairs. False discovery rates were estimated in a later analysis by permuting HLA or CMV assignments 20 times. A later analysis grouped co-occurring TCRs with DBSCAN, adding TCRdist sequence similarity when clustering within HLA-allele-positive subsets. Co-occurrence clustering excluded repertoires with fewer than 30,000 or more than 120,000 public chains, plus five with anomalous nucleotide sharing. TCRdb carries this immuneACCESS record with in-frame sequences only. Its versions omit some clonotypes, under half of them owing to an unresolved V gene in the studies checked, with the rest unexplained. V and J calls and clone size are as listed in that table; D and trimming were resolved from the DNA. The sample table shows roughly 30,000 clones, and 80% to 90% are seen once. The top ten clones comprise approximately 3% of the sample.

The specimen was PBMCs. The clonotype was recovered from a boy aged 5-17 years in good health and CMV-seronegative. The chain is encoded by TRBV6-1 joined to TRBJ1-1; TRBD1 could be the D gene, as 6 bases match. The CDR3 has the sequence CASSEGNRVRGWAFF. The nucleotide sequence is TGTGCCAGCAGTGAAGGGAACAGGGTTCGGGGTTGGGCTTTCTTT.